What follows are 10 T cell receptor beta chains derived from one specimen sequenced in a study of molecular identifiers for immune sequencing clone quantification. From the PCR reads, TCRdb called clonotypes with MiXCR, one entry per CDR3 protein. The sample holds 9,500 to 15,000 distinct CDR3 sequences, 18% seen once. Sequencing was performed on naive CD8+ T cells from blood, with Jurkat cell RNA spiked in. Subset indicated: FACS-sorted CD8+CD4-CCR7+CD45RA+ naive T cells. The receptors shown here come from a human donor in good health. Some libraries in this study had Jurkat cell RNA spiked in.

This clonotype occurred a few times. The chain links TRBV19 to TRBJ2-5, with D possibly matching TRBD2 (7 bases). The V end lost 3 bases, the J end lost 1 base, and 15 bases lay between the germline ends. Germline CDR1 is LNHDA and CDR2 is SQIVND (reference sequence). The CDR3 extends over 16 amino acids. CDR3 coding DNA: TGTGCCAGTAGTATGATGGGGGGGGGCCCCCAAGAGACCCAGTACTTC. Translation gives CASSMMGGGPQETQYF.

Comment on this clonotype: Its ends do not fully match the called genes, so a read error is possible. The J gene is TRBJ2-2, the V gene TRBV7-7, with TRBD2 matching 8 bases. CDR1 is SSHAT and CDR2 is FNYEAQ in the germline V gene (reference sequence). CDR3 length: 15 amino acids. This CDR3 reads CASSPGGPKTGEQFF. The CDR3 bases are TGTGCCAGCAGCCCGGGAGGGCCGAAGACCGGGGAGCAGTTTTTT.

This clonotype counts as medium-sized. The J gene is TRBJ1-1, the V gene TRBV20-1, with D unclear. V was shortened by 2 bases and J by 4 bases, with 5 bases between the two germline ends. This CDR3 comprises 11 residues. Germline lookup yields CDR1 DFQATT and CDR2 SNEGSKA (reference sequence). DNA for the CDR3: TGCAGTGCTAGACTGATCACTGAAGCTTTCTTT. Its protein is CSARLITEAFF.

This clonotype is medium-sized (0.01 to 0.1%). CDR3: CSVEARRGPNPYEQYF. The CDR3 DNA follows: TGCAGCGTTGAAGCTCGCCGGGGCCCGAATCCCTACGAGCAGTACTTC. J is TRBJ2-7 and V is TRBV29-1, with D tentatively TRBD1 or TRBD2 (5 bases each). V was cut by 1 base and J by 2 bases, with 18 bases left in between. This CDR3 is 16 amino acids long. Germline assignment: CDR1 SQVTM and CDR2 ANQGSEA.

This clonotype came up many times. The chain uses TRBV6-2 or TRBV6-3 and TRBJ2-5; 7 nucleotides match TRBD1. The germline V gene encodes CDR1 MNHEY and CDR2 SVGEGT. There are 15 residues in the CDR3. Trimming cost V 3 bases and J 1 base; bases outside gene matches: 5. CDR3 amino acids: CASSYYRGPQETQYF. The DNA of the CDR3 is TGTGCCAGCAGTTATTACAGGGGTCCCCAAGAGACCCAGTACTTC.

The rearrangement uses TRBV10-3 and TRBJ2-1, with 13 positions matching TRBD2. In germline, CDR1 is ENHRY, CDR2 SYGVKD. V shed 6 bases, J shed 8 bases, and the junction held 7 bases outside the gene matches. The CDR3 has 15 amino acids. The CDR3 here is CAIRGTSGIMDEQFF. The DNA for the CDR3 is TGTGCCATCAGGGGGACTAGCGGGATTATGGATGAGCAGTTCTTC.

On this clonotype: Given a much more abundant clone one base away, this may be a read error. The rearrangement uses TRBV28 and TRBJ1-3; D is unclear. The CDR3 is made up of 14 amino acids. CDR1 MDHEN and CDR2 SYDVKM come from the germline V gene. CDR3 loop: CASSFGGSGNSIYF. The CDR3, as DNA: TGTGCCAGCAGTTTCGGTGGATCTGGAAACTCCATATATTTT.

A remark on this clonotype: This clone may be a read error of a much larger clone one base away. CDR3 coding DNA: TGTGCCCGCAGTTTAGATCTGGGGTCCTACGAGCAGTACTTC. Its translation is CARSLDLGSYEQYF. The genes are TRBV28 and TRBJ2-7, with unresolved D. In germline, CDR1 is MDHEN, CDR2 SYDVKM. The CDR3 sequence is 14 residues long.

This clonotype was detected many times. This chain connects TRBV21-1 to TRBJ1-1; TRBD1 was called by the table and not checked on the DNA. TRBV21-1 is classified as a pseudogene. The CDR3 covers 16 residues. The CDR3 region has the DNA TGTGCCAGCAGCGGAAACGGGACAGCCATGAACACTGAAGCTTTCTTT. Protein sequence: CASSGNGTAMNTEAFF.

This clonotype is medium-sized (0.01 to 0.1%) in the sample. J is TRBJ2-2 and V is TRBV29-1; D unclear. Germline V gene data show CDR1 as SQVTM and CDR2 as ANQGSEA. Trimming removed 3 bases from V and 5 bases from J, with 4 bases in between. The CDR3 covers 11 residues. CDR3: CSVEGTGELFF. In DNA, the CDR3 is TGCAGCGTTGAGGGTACCGGGGAGCTGTTTTTT.